The source of this TCR beta chain is a study of cytomegalovirus exposure and HLA in healthy donors. Study-wide findings and caveats: There were some V segments, including TRBV6-2 and TRBV6-3, excluded as indistinguishable.

PCR used 60 Vbeta primers and 13 Jbeta primers. Repertoires were generated with immunoSEQ multiplex PCR, while TCRdb's copy carries only in-frame clones and drops some. The table lists under 85,000 clones, about four fifths of them singletons. Healthy donors of bone marrow made up the group. Comments on this clone: The target antigen is unknown.

CDR1 and CDR2 from the germline V gene are SGDLS and YYNGEE. The V gene lost 0 bases and the J gene lost 5 bases, with 11 bases spanning the gap. This CDR3 has 14 amino acids. The sequence was collected from a woman aged 30 to 39 in good health and CMV-seronegative. Sequencing was performed on PBMCs. The chain carries TRBV9 and TRBJ1-1; tentative D call: TRBD1 (5 bases). CDR3 protein: CASSVAGEVTEAFF. DNA for the CDR3: TGTGCCAGCAGCGTAGCGGGGGAAGTAACTGAAGCTTTCTTT.